These 28 T cell receptor beta chains came from one sample sequenced in a study of cytomegalovirus exposure and HLA in healthy donors. The PCR ran on 60 Vbeta and 13 Jbeta primers. Libraries were prepared by immunoSEQ multiplex PCR; TCRdb keeps only in-frame clonotypes and omits some of them. Among 150,000 to 200,000 clones listed, approximately 80% were seen once. Sequenced: PBMCs. These receptors all come from a woman in her 30s in good health and CMV-seropositive.

The J gene is TRBJ1-2, the V gene TRBV19; D call uncertain. The germline V gene has CDR1 LNHDA and CDR2 SQIVND (reference sequence). Deletions cut 7 bases from V and 0 bases from J, with 12 bases between. There are 14 residues in the CDR3. The CDR3 sequence is CASTPLDSNYGYTF. CDR3 nucleotides: TGTGCCAGTACCCCATTAGACTCTAACTATGGCTACACCTTC.

The gene calls are TRBV5-1 and TRBJ2-2; the D gene is possibly TRBD2 (5 bases). The germline V gene encodes CDR1 SGHRS and CDR2 YFSETQ. Trimming pared 4 bases from V and 2 bases from J, leaving 9 bases between. The CDR3 sequence is 14 residues long. This CDR3 is CASSPGSNTGELFF. CDR3 nucleotide sequence: TGCGCCAGCAGCCCGGGATCTAACACCGGGGAGCTGTTTTTT.

As regards this clone: The junction departs from germline at one end; a sequencing error may be responsible. This same CDR3 is encoded by further DNA sequences in the sample. The rearrangement uses TRBV6-5 and TRBJ2-7, with a tentative D call TRBD1 (7 bases). The germline V gene has CDR1 MNHEY and CDR2 SVGAGI. The CDR3 contains 13 residues. In nucleotides, the CDR3 is TGTGCTAGCAGTTTACAGGGGAGGAGCGAGCAGTACTTC. Translation gives CASSLQGRSEQYF.

J is TRBJ2-7 and V is TRBV19; 9 bases match TRBD1. The CDR3 runs 15 residues. J lost 4 bases, V lost 3 bases, and 7 bases had no gene match. Per the germline V gene, CDR1 is LNHDA and CDR2 is SQIVND (reference sequence). This chain's CDR3 is CASSIYRGRLYEQYF. CDR3 DNA: TGTGCCAGTAGTATCTACAGGGGGCGCCTGTACGAGCAGTACTTC.

This clone has more than one count but fewer than ten. This chain links TRBV6-1 with TRBJ2-7; D possibly corresponds to TRBD1 (5 bases). Trimming cost V 8 bases and J 0 bases, with 11 bases left between them. This CDR3 is built from 13 residues. Germline-derived CDR1 and CDR2 are MNHNS and SASEGT. CDR3: CASGALSSYEQYF. CDR3 coding DNA: TGTGCCAGCGGGGCTCTAAGCTCCTACGAGCAGTACTTC.

The rearrangement links TRBV7-6 to TRBJ1-3, with 7 bases lining up with TRBD1. In germline, CDR1 is SGHVS, CDR2 FNYEAQ. V lost 6 bases, J lost 1 base, and 15 bases stayed unmatched. CDR3 size: 18 residues. CDR3 sequence (DNA): TGTGCCAGCAGATATACCCGGGGGACAGATTTATCTGGAAACACCATATATTTT. Translation: CASRYTRGTDLSGNTIYF.

The chain joins TRBV28 to TRBJ1-3; D not resolved. This CDR3 is 12 amino acids long. Trimming stripped 5 bases from V and 8 bases from J, with 10 bases between. The germline V gene encodes CDR1 MDHEN and CDR2 SYDVKM. The chain's CDR3 is CASSAPRDTIYF. The CDR3 nucleotides are TGTGCCAGCAGTGCCCCTCGGGACACCATATATTTT.

The chain couples TRBV4-2 to TRBJ2-2; no firm D call. V gave up 4 bases and J gave up 9 bases, with 15 bases separating them. Germline CDR1 and CDR2: LGHNA and YNFKEQ. The CDR3 sequence is 14 residues long. CDR3 nucleotides: TGTGCCAGCAGCCCTCTATCCTCATTGAGGGAGCTGTTTTTT. It yields the protein CASSPLSSLRELFF.

This chain joins TRBV7-9 and TRBJ1-2, with 12 bases fitting TRBD1. The germline CDR1 and CDR2 sequences are SEHNR and FQNEAQ (reference sequence). This CDR3 has 15 residues. The J segment lost 8 bases and the V segment lost 5 bases, leaving 9 bases of the junction unmatched. CDR3 nucleotide sequence: TGTGCCAGCAGCCCCTGGGACAGGGGGCTTGGGGGCTACACCTTC. Residues: CASSPWDRGLGGYTF.

The chain is built from TRBV9 and TRBJ2-7; 10 nucleotides line up with TRBD1. There are 15 residues in the CDR3. With V trimmed by 4 bases and J by 0 bases, 4 bases remained unmatched. In germline, CDR1 is SGDLS, CDR2 YYNGEE. CDR3 nucleotides: TGTGCCAGCAGCTCCGGGACAGGGGACTCCTACGAGCAGTACTTC. Residues: CASSSGTGDSYEQYF.

The CDR3 protein is CASSSRTGDPEAFF. DNA for the CDR3: TGTGCCAGCAGCTCTAGGACAGGGGACCCTGAAGCTTTCTTT. This chain links TRBV5-4 with TRBJ1-1, with 9 nucleotides matching TRBD1. The germline CDR1 and CDR2 sequences are SGHNT and YYREEE (reference sequence). V dropped 3 bases and J dropped 6; count of bases not matched to a gene: 6. This CDR3 spans 14 amino acids.

The chain is built from TRBV5-8 and TRBJ2-6; D gene uncertain. Germline values: CDR1 SGHTS, CDR2 YDEGEE. The CDR3 sequence is 18 residues long. V was cut by 3 bases and J by 3 bases, with 19 bases left in between. The CDR3 protein is CASSYYTTTGFGANVLTF. The CDR3 DNA is TGTGCCAGCAGCTATTATACTACGACTGGCTTTGGGGCCAACGTCCTGACTTTC.

CDR3 protein: CASSRIRDRVAIQYF. As DNA, the CDR3 is TGCGCCAGCAGCCGGATCCGGGACAGGGTAGCCATTCAGTACTTC. The chain recombines TRBV4-1 with TRBJ2-4; 9 nucleotides match TRBD1. Germline V gene data show CDR1 as MGHRA and CDR2 as YSYEKL. The CDR3 sequence is 15 residues long. Trimming took 4 bases from V and 9 from J; bases not matched to a gene: 10.

The J gene is TRBJ2-1, the V gene TRBV9, with 12 bases fitting TRBD2. The CDR3 totals 17 residues. Germline V gene data show CDR1 as SGDLS and CDR2 as YYNGEE. Trimming at V came to 0 bases and at J to 4 bases, leaving 5 bases not matched to a gene. Written as DNA, the CDR3 is TGTGCCAGCAGCGTAGGACTAGCGGGAGTGAGATACAATGAGCAGTTCTTC. The encoded protein is CASSVGLAGVRYNEQFF.

V and J are TRBV10-2 and TRBJ2-3; 9 bases fit TRBD2. The CDR3 has 16 residues. Trimming took 2 bases from V and 5 from J; bases not matched to a gene: 8. CDR1 WSHSY and CDR2 SAAADI come from the germline V gene. CDR3 in DNA: TGCGCCAGCAGTGAGGCGAGCGGGGGGTCTATAGATACGCAGTATTTT. It specifies CASSEASGGSIDTQYF.

The CDR3 bases are TGTGCCAGCAGTACAGGGGGTAGGGTAACAGATACGCAGTATTTT. Translated: CASSTGGRVTDTQYF. The chain employs TRBV6-5 and TRBJ2-3; TRBD1 matches at 8 bases. CDR3 size: 15 residues. Germline lookup yields CDR1 MNHEY and CDR2 SVGAGI. Trimming removed 5 bases from V and 3 bases from J; junction bases left unmatched: 7.

This clone was recorded once. The chain carries TRBV29-1 and TRBJ1-1; 11 nucleotides align to TRBD1. Germline CDR1 and CDR2: SQVTM and ANQGSEA. J gave up 5 bases and V 0 bases, and 8 bases lay outside the gene matches. The CDR3 has 16 amino acids. The CDR3 is CSVEEGTGGRGTEAFF. CDR3 in DNA: TGCAGCGTTGAAGAGGGGACAGGGGGGCGCGGGACTGAAGCTTTCTTT.

The chain combines TRBV11-3 with TRBJ2-7; unclear D gene. Looked up from germline, CDR1 is SGHNT and CDR2 is YENEEA. Between the trimmed V and J ends, which lost 5 bases and 3 bases, there was a span of 5 bases. The CDR3 extends over 11 amino acids. CDR3 loop: CASSNSYEQYF. The DNA for the CDR3 is TGTGCCAGCAGCAACAGCTACGAGCAGTACTTC.

The chain carries TRBV2 and TRBJ2-6, with 8 bases aligning to TRBD2. CDR3 length: 18 amino acids. V gave up 4 bases and J gave up 4 bases; unmatched junction bases: 12. The V gene's germline CDR1 is SNHLY and CDR2 FYNNEI. CDR3 residues: CASSVAGPLSGGANVLTF. CDR3 in DNA: TGTGCCAGCAGTGTAGCGGGGCCTCTCTCTGGAGGGGCCAACGTCCTGACTTTC.

This clone was observed a handful of times. The chain joins TRBV9 to TRBJ1-4; 10 bases match TRBD1. Germline V CDR1 and CDR2: SGDLS, YYNGEE. Trimming removed 2 bases from V and 0 bases from J; junction bases left unmatched: 10. CDR3 length: 19 residues. This CDR3 reads CASSVRDRGFPATNEKLFF. The CDR3 coding sequence is TGTGCCAGCAGCGTCCGGGACAGGGGATTCCCCGCAACTAATGAAAAACTGTTTTTT.

This sequence joins TRBV5-1 and TRBJ2-2, with 8 bases aligning to TRBD1. Germline trimming cut 5 bases from V and 0 bases from J; bases unmatched to any gene: 3. Looked up from germline, CDR1 is SGHRS and CDR2 is YFSETQ. The CDR3 is 15 amino acids. The CDR3, as DNA: TGCGCCAGCAGAGACAGGGGCGCGAACACCGGGGAGCTGTTTTTT. Translating gives CASRDRGANTGELFF.

CDR3 nucleotide sequence: TGTGCCAGCAGCGTAGGTCTGCGAACCTACGAGCAGTACTTC. Translating it yields CASSVGLRTYEQYF. The chain combines TRBV9 with TRBJ2-7, with D uncertain. Germline V gene lookup returns CDR1 SGDLS and CDR2 YYNGEE. This CDR3 is 14 amino acids long. V was pared by 0 bases and J by 2 bases, with 9 bases between.

V is TRBV5-1 and J is TRBJ2-1, with TRBD1 matching 9 bases. This CDR3 contains 18 residues. With 4 bases clipped from V and 2 bases from J, the junction kept 13 bases outside the gene matches. Germline lookup yields CDR1 SGHRS and CDR2 YFSETQ. CDR3 in DNA: TGCGCCAGCAGCCCGGGACAGGGAACTACCTACACCTACAATGAGCAGTTCTTC. The encoded protein is CASSPGQGTTYTYNEQFF.

This chain joins TRBV4-1 and TRBJ2-1; 12 nucleotides match TRBD2. The germline V gene has CDR1 MGHRA and CDR2 YSYEKL. CDR3 size: 16 residues. With 2 bases clipped from V and 9 bases from J, the junction kept 8 bases outside the gene matches. The CDR3 is CASSQPSGRAETEQFF. Here the CDR3 DNA reads TGCGCCAGCAGCCAACCTAGCGGGAGGGCGGAGACTGAGCAGTTCTTC.

CDR3 nucleotide sequence: TGTGCCAGTAGTCTTCCCGTCGCAGTAGGCTACACCTTC. Its protein product is CASSLPVAVGYTF. V and J are TRBV19 and TRBJ1-2; D is ambiguous. The CDR3 totals 13 residues. V dropped 5 bases and J dropped 8 bases, with 15 bases sitting between them. The germline gives CDR1 LNHDA, CDR2 SQIVND (reference sequence).

V gene TRBV9 combines with J gene TRBJ1-5; the D gene is possibly TRBD1 (5 bases). Trimming cost V 0 bases and J 4 bases, with 11 bases left between them. The CDR3 loop spans 15 amino acids. CDR1 is SGDLS, CDR2 YYNGEE, per germline. CDR3 nucleotide sequence: TGTGCCAGCAGCGTAGGGGGGGGGAAGAATCAGCCCCAGCATTTT. Protein: CASSVGGGKNQPQHF.

In this sample, this clone turned up once. The V gene is TRBV5-1, the J gene TRBJ2-5; 10 nucleotides match TRBD2. The V and J ends lost 6 bases and 1 base, in that order; junction bases with no gene match: 12. This CDR3 contains 17 residues. Germline loops: CDR1 SGHRS, CDR2 YFSETQ. The CDR3 region has the DNA TGCGCCAGCACCCTAGGGGGGCTAGCGGGGGCCCAAGAGACCCAGTACTTC. Translated, it gives CASTLGGLAGAQETQYF.

A remark on this clone: At one end, the junction sequence differs from germline, possibly due to a read error. The chain employs TRBV7-9 and TRBJ1-4, with 9 bases identical to TRBD1. The CDR3 is made up of 16 amino acids. CDR1 and CDR2 (germline): SEHNR, FQNEAQ (reference sequence). The CDR3 bases are TGTTCCAGCACTCTAGGGACAGGGTTAATGACTGAAAAACTGTTTTTT. Protein: CSSTLGTGLMTEKLFF.